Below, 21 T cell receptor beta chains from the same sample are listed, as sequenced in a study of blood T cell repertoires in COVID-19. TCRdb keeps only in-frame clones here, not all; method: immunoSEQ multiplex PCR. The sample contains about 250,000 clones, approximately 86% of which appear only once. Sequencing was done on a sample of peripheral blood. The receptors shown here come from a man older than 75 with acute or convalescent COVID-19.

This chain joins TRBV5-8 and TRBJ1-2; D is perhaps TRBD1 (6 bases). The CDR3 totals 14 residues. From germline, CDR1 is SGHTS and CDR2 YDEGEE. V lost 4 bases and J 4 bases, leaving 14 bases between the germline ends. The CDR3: CASSIDGQIYGYTF. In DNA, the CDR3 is TGTGCCAGCAGCATAGATGGACAGATCTATGGCTACACCTTC. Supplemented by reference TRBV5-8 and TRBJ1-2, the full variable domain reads EAGVTQSPTHLIKTRGQQATLRCSPISGHTSVYWYQQALGLGLQFLLWYDEGEERNRGNFPPRFSGRQFPNYSSELNVNALELEDSALYLCASSIDGQIYGYTFGSGTRLTVV.

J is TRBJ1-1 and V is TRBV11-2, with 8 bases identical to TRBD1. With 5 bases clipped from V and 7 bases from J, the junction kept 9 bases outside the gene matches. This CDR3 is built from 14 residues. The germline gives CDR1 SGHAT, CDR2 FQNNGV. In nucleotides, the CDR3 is TGTGCCAGCAGCCATTTGGACAGGGAGGTTGAAGCTTTCTTT. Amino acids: CASSHLDREVEAFF.

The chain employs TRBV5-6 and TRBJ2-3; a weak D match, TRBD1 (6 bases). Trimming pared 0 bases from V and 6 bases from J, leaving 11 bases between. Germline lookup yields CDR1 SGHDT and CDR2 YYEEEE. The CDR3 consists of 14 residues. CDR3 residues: CASSLVLRGDTQYF. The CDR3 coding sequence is TGTGCCAGCAGCTTGGTTCTCAGGGGCGATACGCAGTATTTT.

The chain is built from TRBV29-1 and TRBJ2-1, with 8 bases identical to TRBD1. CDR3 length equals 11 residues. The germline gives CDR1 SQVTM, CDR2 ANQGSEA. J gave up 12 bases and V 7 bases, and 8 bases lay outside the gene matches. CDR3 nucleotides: TGCAGCGAGCTGACAGGGGCCGGGCAGTTCTTC. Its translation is CSELTGAGQFF.

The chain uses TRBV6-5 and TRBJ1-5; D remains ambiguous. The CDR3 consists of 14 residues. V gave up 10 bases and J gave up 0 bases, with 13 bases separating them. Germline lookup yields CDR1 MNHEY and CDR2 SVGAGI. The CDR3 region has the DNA TGTGCCACTTTGACCGACAATAGCAATCAGCCCCAGCATTTT. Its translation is CATLTDNSNQPQHF.

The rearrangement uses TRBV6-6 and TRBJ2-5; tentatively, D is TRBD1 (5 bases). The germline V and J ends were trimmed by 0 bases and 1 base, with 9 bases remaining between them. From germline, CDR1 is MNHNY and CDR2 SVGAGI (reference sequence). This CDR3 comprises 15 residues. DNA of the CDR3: TGTGCCAGCAGTTACTCGGGGCAGATCCAAGAGACCCAGTACTTC. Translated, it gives CASSYSGQIQETQYF.

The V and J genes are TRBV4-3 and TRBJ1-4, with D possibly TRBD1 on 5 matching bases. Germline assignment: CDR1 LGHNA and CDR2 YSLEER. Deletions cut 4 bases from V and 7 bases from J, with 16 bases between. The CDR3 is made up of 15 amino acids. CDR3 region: CASSPRTGWGEKLFF. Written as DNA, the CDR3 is TGCGCCAGCAGCCCTCGTACAGGCTGGGGTGAAAAACTGTTTTTT.

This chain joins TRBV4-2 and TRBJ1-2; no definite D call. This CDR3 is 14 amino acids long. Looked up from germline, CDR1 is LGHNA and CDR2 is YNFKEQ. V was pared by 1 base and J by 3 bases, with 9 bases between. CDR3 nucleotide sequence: TGTGCCAGCAGCCAAGCTCTTATCGACTATGGCTACACCTTC. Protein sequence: CASSQALIDYGYTF.

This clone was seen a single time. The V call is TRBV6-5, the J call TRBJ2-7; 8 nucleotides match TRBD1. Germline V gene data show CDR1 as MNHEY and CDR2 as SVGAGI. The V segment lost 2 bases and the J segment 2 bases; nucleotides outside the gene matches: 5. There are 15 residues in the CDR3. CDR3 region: CASSYGWTGTYEQYF. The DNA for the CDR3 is TGTGCCAGCAGTTACGGGTGGACAGGGACCTACGAGCAGTACTTC.

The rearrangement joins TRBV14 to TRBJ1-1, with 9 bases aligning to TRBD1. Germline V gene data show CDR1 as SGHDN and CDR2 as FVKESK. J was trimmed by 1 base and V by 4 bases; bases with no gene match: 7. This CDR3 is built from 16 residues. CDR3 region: CASSPGTGNENTEAFF. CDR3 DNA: TGTGCCAGCAGCCCCGGGACAGGGAACGAGAACACTGAAGCTTTCTTT.

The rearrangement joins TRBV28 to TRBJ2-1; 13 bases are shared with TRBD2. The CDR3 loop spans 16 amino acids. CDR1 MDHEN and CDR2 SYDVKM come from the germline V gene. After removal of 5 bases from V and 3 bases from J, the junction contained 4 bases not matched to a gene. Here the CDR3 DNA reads TGTGCCAGCAGTAGGACTAGCGGGAGTCTCTACAATGAGCAGTTCTTC. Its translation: CASSRTSGSLYNEQFF.

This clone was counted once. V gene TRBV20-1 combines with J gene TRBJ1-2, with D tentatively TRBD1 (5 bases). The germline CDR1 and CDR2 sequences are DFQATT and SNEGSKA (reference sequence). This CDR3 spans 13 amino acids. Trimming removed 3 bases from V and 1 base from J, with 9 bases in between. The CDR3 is CSASLRVNYGYTF. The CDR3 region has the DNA TGCAGTGCTAGTCTCAGGGTTAACTATGGCTACACCTTC.

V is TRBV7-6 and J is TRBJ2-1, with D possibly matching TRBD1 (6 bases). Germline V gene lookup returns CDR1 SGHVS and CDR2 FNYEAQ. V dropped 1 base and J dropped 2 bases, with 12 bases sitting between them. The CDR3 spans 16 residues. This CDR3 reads CASSLDQGSAYNEQFF. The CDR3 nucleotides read TGTGCCAGCAGCTTAGATCAGGGGAGTGCCTACAATGAGCAGTTCTTC.

The CDR3 loop is CASSLGNRGGPTNEKLFF. CDR3 nucleotides: TGTGCCAGCAGCTTGGGGAACAGGGGGGGACCAACTAATGAAAAACTGTTTTTT. The chain has TRBV5-4 and TRBJ1-4, with 8 bases lining up with TRBD1. This CDR3 is built from 18 residues. In germline, CDR1 is SGHNT, CDR2 YYREEE (reference sequence). Trimming at V came to 0 bases and at J to 0 bases, leaving 7 bases not matched to a gene.

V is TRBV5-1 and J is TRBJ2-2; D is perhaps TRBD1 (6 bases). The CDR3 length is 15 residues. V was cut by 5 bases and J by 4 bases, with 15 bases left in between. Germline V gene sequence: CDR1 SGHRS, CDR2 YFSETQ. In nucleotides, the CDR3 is TGCGCCAGCAGATGGAGTACAGGGAGCACCGGGGAGCTGTTTTTT. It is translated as CASRWSTGSTGELFF. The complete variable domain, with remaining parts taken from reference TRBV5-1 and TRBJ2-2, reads KAGVTQTPRYLIKTRGQQVTLSCSPISGHRSVSWYQQTPGQGLQFLFEYFSETQRNKGNFPGRFSGRQFSNSRSEMNVSTLELGDSALYLCASRWSTGSTGELFFGEGSRLTVL.

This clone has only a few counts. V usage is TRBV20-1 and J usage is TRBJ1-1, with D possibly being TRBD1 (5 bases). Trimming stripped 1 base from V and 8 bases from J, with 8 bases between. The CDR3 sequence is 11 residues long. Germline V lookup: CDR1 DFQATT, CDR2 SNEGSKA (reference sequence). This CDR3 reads CSARGDSEAFF. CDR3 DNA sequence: TGCAGTGCTAGAGGGGACTCAGAAGCTTTCTTT.

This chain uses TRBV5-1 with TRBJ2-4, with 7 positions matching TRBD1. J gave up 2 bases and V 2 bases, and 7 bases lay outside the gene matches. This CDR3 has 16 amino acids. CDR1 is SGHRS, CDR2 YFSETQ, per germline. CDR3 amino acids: CASSFETGWTKNIQYF. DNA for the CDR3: TGCGCCAGCAGCTTCGAGACAGGGTGGACCAAAAACATTCAGTACTTC.

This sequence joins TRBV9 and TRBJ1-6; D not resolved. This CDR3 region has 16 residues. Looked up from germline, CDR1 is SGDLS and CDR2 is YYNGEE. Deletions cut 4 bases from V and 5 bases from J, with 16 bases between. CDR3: CASSPGALSNNSPLHF. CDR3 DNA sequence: TGTGCCAGCAGCCCAGGCGCTCTCAGCAATAATTCACCCCTCCACTTT.

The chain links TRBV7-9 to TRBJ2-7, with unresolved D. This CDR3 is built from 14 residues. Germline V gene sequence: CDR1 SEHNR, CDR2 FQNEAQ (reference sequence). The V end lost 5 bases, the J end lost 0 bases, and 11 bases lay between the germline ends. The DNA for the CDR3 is TGTGCCAGCAGCCATTCCAGGAACTCCTACGAGCAGTACTTC. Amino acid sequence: CASSHSRNSYEQYF.

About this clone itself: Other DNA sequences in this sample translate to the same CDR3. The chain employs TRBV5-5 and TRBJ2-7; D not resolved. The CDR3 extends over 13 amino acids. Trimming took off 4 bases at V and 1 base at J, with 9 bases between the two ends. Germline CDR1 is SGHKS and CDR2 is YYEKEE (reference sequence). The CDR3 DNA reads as TGTGCCAGCAGCCTAGACGGGTCCTACGAGCAGTACTTC. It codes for CASSLDGSYEQYF.

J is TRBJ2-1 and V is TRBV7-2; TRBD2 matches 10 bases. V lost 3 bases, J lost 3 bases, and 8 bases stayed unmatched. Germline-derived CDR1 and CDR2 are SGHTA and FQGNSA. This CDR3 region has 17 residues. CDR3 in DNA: TGTGCCAGCAGCTTTGGACTAGCGGCAGACTACTACAATGAGCAGTTCTTC. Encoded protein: CASSFGLAADYYNEQFF.